This T cell receptor (beta chain) is drawn from a study of beta chain features in type 1 diabetes. Study outcomes and limitations: More deletions and fewer insertions at VDJ junctions were found in patients with type 1 diabetes. Within each of all four CD4+ subsets, Type 1 diabetes patients had TCRB CDR3s that were moderately but significantly shorter. Whether TCRB rearrangement is influenced by HLA type was left unresolved in this analysis.

Note on this clone: Its antigen is unidentified.

Isolated RNA was reverse transcribed in full, so expressed TCRB transcripts were sequenced. The protocol was immunoSEQ multiplex PCR, while the TCRdb copy is restricted to in-frame clones and leaves out a portion. The sample yields under 250,000 clones, more than 11% seen once. V dropped 7 bases and J dropped 6 bases, with 13 bases sitting between them. Germline V gives CDR1 LNHDA, CDR2 SQIVND (reference sequence). The CDR3 runs 14 residues. Input material: naive CD4+ T cells from blood. The V call is TRBV19, the J call TRBJ1-6; D ambiguous. The receptor comes from a man aged 25-40 years with type 1 diabetes. The CDR3 nucleotides read TGTGCCAGTATGGATAAGACACTTAATTCACCCCTCCACTTT. Residues: CASMDKTLNSPLHF.